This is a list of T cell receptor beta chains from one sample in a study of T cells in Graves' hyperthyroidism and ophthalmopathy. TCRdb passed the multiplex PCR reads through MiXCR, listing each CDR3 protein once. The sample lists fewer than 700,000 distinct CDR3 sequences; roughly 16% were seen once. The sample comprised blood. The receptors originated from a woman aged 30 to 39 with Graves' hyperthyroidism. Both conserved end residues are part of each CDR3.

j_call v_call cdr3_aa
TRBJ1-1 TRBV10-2 CASSPGQEAFF
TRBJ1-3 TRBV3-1 CASSQDFLSTIYF
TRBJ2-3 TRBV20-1 CSARDDGLITDTQYF
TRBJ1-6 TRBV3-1 CATSGGYNSPLHF
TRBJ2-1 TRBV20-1 CSAVPLAGGSYNEQFF
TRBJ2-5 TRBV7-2 CASSFWREGQGTQETQYF
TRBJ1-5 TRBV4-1 CASSQGWGSNQPQHF
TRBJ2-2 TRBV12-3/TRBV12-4 CASLESNTGELFF
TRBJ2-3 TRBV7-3 CASSLTGFGTDTQYF
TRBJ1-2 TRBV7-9 CASSSTHGMYGYTF
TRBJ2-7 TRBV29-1 CSVKDRTHEQYF
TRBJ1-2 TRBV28 CASSRPGTGEHYGYTF
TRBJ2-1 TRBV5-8 CASSRRQAGGHNEQFF
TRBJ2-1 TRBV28 CASSFWTGSYNEQFF
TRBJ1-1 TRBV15 CATSGRRNTEAFF
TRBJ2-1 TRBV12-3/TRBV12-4 CASRTAGGGATSGRAYNEQFF
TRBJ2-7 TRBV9 CASSVGRQGYEQYF
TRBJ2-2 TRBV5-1 CASSFLARENTGELFF
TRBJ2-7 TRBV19 CASTAGTGSSYEQYF
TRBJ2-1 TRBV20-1 CSARVLAADSYNEQFF
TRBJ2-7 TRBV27 CASSSIDRGLYEQYF
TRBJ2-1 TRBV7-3 CASSRNSQSDEQFF
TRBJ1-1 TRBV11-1 CASSSTGVSITFF
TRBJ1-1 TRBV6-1 CASRGTHRGNTEAFF
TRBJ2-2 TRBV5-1 CASSRPGGNTGELFF
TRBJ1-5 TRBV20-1 CSATPAGEGQPQHF
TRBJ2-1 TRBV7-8 CASRPSGRVSGEQFF
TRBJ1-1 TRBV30 CAWRGTMNTEAFF
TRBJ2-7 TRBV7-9 CASSSGRAEQYF
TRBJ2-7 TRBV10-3 CAISDRGQGYEQYF
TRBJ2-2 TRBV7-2 CASSARSGSSTGELFF
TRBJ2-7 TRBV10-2 CASSEWVAGDEQYF
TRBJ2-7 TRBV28 CASTSPGYEQYF
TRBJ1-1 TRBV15 CATSRGPDRVTTEAFF
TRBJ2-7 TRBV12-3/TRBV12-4 CASSSLSRQGRNYEQYF
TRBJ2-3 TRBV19 CASSIAGGGDTQYF
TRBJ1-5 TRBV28 CASSRRGVWGGNQPQHF
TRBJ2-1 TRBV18 CAGSPTSLGYNEQFF
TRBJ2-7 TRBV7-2 CASSLFSGSEQYF
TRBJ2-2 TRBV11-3 CASSAGLAENTGELFF
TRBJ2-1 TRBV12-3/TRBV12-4 CASTLREEIDNEQFF
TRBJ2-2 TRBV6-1 CASISRRGANTGELFF
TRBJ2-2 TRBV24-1 CATSDPLMGGELFF
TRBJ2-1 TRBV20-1 CSAVGTGTSYNEQFF
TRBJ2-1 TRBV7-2 CASSLVGARAYNEQFF